This T cell receptor (beta chain) is from a study of CD8 T cells in Susac syndrome. Germline lookup yields CDR1 MNHNY and CDR2 SVGAGI (reference sequence). The length of the CDR3 is 14 residues. Trimming at V came to 6 bases and at J to 2 bases, leaving 5 bases not matched to a gene. Reverse transcription used roughly 0.5 to 1 ug RNA and random hexamers. TCRdb independently ran MiXCR on the immunoSEQ multiplex PCR reads; one entry per CDR3 protein. This sample has about 180,000 distinct CDR3 sequences, with approximately 95% found just once. The source material was CD4+ T cells from PBMCs. The chain carries TRBV6-6 and TRBJ2-3, with TRBD1 identical over 7 bases. The receptor was derived from a human donor with multiple sclerosis. DNA of the CDR3: TGTGCCAGCAGACGGACAGGACTCACAGATACGCAGTATTTT. Translating gives CASRRTGLTDTQYF.